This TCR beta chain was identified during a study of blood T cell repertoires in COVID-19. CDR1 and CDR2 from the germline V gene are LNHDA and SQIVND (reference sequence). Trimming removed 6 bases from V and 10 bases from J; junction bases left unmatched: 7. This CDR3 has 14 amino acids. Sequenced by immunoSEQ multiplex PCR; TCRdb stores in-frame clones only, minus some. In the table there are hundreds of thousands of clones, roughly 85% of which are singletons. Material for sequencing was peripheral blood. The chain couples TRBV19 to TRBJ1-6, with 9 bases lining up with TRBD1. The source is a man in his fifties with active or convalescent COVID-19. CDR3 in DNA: TGTGCCAGTAGCGCACAGGGGGCAGGATCACCCCTCCACTTT. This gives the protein CASSAQGAGSPLHF.